This entry is about one T cell receptor beta chain. These data come from a study of CD8 T cells in Susac syndrome. Sequencing of TCR beta was carried out in blood CD8+ and CD4+ T cells. The authors negatively isolated CD8+ and CD4+ T cells and FACS-enriched TEMRA cells. With random hexamers, reverse transcription was performed on roughly 0.5 to 1 ug of RNA. Amplification of TCR beta CDR3 across 54 Vbeta and 13 Jbeta was performed with immunoSEQ multiplex PCR. TCRdb called the immunoSEQ multiplex PCR reads again in MiXCR, with one record for every CDR3 protein. This sample has 300,000 or so distinct CDR3 sequences; about 91% occur once, and the top ten carry approximately 0.065%. Trimming shortened V by 0 bases and J by 0 bases, and 9 bases separated the two germline ends. This CDR3 spans 15 amino acids. Per the germline V gene, CDR1 is SGHRS and CDR2 is YFSETQ.

This rearrangement joins TRBV5-1 to TRBJ1-1, with D unresolved. The sequenced material came from CD4+ T cells from PBMCs. The source of this sequence is a human donor with multiple sclerosis. DNA for the CDR3: TGCGCCAGCAGCTTGGGACGGATAATGAACACTGAAGCTTTCTTT. Protein sequence: CASSLGRIMNTEAFF.